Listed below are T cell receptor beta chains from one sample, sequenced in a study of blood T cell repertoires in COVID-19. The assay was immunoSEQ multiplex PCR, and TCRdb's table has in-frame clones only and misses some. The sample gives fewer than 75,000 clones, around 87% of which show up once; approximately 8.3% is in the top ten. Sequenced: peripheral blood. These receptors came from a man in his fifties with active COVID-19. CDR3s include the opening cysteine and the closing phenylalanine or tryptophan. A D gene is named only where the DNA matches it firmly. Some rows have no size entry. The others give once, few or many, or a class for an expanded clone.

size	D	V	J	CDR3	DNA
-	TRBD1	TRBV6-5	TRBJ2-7	CASRSTGFSYEQYF	TGTGCCAGCAGATCGACAGGGTTCTCCTACGAGCAGTACTTC
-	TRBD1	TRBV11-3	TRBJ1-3	CASSRGTGSGNTIYF	TGTGCCAGCAGCAGAGGGACAGGCTCTGGAAACACCATATATTTT
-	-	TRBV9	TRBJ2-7	CASSMTPLGGEQYF	TGTGCCAGCAGCATGACCCCCTTGGGGGGCGAGCAGTACTTC
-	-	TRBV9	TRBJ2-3	CASSVQDFTDTQYF	TGTGCCAGCAGCGTACAGGACTTCACAGATACGCAGTATTTT
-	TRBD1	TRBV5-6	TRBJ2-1	CASSLEGLAGGIRRQFF	TGTGCCAGCAGCTTGGAGGGCTTGGCAGGGGGCATCCGAAGGCAGTTCTTC
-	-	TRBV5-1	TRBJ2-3	CASSLIQGTDTQYF	TGCGCCAGCAGCTTGATCCAGGGAACAGATACGCAGTATTTT
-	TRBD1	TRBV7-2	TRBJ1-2	CASSPRQGAGGYTF	TGTGCCAGCAGCCCACGGCAGGGGGCGGGTGGCTACACCTTC
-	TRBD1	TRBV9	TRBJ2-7	CASSNTGGREYEQYF	TGTGCCAGCAGTAATACAGGGGGAAGGGAGTACGAGCAGTACTTC
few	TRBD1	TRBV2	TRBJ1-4	CASRDARRGKLFF	TGTGCCAGCAGAGACGCCCGCAGGGGGAAACTGTTTTTT
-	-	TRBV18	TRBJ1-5	CASSPSAAYSNQPQHF	TGTGCCAGCTCACCATCGGCGGCATATAGCAATCAGCCCCAGCATTTT
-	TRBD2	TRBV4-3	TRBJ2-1	CASSQDRVASGLPFEQFF	TGCGCCAGCAGCCAAGATAGGGTAGCTAGCGGCCTCCCATTTGAGCAGTTCTTC
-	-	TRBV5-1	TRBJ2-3	CASSTTGSDTQYF	TGCGCCAGCAGCACAACAGGGTCCGATACGCAGTATTTT
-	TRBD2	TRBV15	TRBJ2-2	CATSRAGGPAAGELFF	TGTGCCACCAGCAGAGCGGGGGGGCCAGCTGCCGGGGAGCTGTTTTTT
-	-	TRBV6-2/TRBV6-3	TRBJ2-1	CASSYPQEQFF	TGTGCCAGCAGTTACCCCCAGGAGCAGTTCTTC
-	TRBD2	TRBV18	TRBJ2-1	CASSPQAGDTNNEQFF	TGTGCCAGCTCACCACAAGCGGGGGATACGAACAATGAGCAGTTCTTC
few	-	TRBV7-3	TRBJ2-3	CASSLLGLGDTQYF	TGTGCCAGCAGCTTACTAGGTCTCGGGGATACGCAGTATTTT
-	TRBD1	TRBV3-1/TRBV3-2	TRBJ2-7	CASSQVQGAGEQYF	TGTGCCAGCAGCCAAGTCCAGGGGGCAGGTGAGCAGTACTTC
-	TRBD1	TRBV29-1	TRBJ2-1	CSAPTGSINEQFF	TGCAGCGCCCCGACAGGGTCGATCAATGAGCAGTTCTTC
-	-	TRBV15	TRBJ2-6	CATSRDSGSGANVLTF	TGTGCCACCAGCAGAGATAGCGGCTCTGGGGCCAACGTCCTGACTTTC
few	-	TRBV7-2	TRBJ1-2	CASSLKITGVGYTF	TGTGCCAGCAGCCTAAAGATTACGGGGGTTGGCTACACCTTC
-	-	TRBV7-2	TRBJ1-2	CASSLEGTGTGYTF	TGTGCCAGCAGCTTAGAGGGTACAGGGACTGGCTACACCTTC
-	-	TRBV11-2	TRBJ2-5	CASSLSFQETQYF	TGTGCCAGCAGCTTGAGCTTCCAAGAGACCCAGTACTTC
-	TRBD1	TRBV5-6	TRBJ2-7	CASSWGQGGGQYF	TGTGCCAGCAGCTGGGGACAAGGGGGCGGGCAGTACTTC
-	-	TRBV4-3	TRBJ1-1	CASSQDYTVAEAFF	TGCGCCAGCAGCCAAGATTATACGGTGGCTGAAGCTTTCTTT
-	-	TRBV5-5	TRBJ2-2	CASSLALGTNTGELFF	TGTGCCAGCAGCTTGGCCCTGGGCACGAACACCGGGGAGCTGTTTTTT
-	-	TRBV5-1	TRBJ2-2	CASSSGTTGGTGELFF	TGCGCCAGCAGCTCGGGGACAACTGGAGGCACCGGGGAGCTGTTTTTT
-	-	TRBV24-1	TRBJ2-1	CATSAGSYNEQFF	TGTGCCACCAGTGCGGGCTCCTACAATGAGCAGTTCTTC
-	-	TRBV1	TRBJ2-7	CTSSQIPPRTGGYEQYF	TGCACCAGCAGCCAAATCCCCCCACGGACAGGGGGTTACGAGCAGTACTTC
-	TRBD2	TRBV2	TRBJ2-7	CASSRQAGSSYEQYF	TGTGCCAGCAGTAGACAAGCGGGAAGCTCCTACGAGCAGTACTTC
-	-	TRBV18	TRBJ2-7	CASSRGAGGINEQYF	TGTGCCAGCTCCCGGGGGGCAGGGGGCATCAACGAGCAGTACTTC
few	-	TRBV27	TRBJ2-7	CASSGQLAKSSYEQYF	TGTGCCAGCAGTGGTCAGTTAGCGAAGAGCTCCTACGAGCAGTACTTC
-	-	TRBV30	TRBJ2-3	CAWSPPLRGVGGTQYF	TGTGCCTGGAGTCCACCCCTCCGCGGGGTCGGCGGTACGCAGTATTTT
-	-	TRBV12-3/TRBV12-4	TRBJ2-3	CASSLVTDTQYF	TGTGCCAGCAGCCTTGTCACAGATACGCAGTATTTT
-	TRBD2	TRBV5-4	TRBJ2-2	CASSFRRGVFTGELFF	TGTGCCAGCAGCTTTAGGCGGGGGGTGTTCACCGGGGAGCTGTTTTTT
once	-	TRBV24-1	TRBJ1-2	CATSAMDSNYGYTF	TGTGCCACCAGTGCCATGGACAGCAACTATGGCTACACCTTC
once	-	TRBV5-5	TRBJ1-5	CASSYTGLGIQPQHF	TGTGCCAGCAGCTATACAGGGCTGGGGATTCAGCCCCAGCATTTT
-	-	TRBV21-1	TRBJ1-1	CASSKGTGAIAKTEAFF	TGTGCCAGCAGCAAGGGGACAGGGGCTATCGCAAAGACTGAAGCTTTCTTT